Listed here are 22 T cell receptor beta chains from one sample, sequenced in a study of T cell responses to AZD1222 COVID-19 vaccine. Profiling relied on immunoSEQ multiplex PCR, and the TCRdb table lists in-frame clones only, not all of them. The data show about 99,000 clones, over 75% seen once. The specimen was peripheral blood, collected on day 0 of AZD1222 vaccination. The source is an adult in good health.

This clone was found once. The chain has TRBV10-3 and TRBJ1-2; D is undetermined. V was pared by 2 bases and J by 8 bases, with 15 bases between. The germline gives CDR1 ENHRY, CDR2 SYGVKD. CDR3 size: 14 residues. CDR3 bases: TGTGCCATCAGTGAGAGAGAGGGCCCCGAGGGCTACACCTTC. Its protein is CAISEREGPEGYTF.

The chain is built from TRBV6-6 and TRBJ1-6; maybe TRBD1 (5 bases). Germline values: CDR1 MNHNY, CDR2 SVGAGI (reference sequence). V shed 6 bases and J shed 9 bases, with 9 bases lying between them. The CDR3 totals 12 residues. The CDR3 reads CASRDTGSPLHF. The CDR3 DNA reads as TGTGCCAGCAGGGACACGGGTTCACCCCTCCACTTT.

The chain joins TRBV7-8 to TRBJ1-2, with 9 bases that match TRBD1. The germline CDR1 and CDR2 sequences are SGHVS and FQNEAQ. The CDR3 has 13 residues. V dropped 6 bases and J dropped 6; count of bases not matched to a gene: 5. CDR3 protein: CASRVQGADGYTF. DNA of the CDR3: TGTGCCAGCAGGGTACAGGGGGCGGATGGCTACACCTTC.

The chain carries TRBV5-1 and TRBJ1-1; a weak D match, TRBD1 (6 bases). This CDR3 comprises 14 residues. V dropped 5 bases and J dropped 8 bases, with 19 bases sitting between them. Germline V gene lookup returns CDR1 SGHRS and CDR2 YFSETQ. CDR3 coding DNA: TGCGCCAGCAGTTTTGGACCCTCCGGGACAGAAGCTTTCTTT. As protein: CASSFGPSGTEAFF.

The CDR3 sequence: CASSLNAADNEQFF. CDR3 DNA sequence: TGTGCCAGCAGCTTGAATGCCGCGGACAATGAGCAGTTCTTC. The chain has TRBV7-3 and TRBJ2-1; D unclear. From germline, CDR1 is SGHTA and CDR2 FQGTGA. V lost 3 bases to trimming and J lost 5 bases, with 11 bases between them. This CDR3 spans 14 amino acids.

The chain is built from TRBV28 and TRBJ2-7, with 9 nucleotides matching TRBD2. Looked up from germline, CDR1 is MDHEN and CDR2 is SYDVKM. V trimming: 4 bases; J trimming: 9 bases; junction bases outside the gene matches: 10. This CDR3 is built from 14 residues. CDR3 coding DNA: TGTGCCAGCAGTTGGACTAGCGCCCAGACGAGGCAGTACTTC. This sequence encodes CASSWTSAQTRQYF.

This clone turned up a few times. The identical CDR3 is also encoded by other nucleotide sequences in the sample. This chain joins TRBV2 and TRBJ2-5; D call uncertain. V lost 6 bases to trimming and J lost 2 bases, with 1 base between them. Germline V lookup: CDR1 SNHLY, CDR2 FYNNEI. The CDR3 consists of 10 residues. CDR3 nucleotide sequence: TGTGCCAGCAGGCAAGAGACCCAGTACTTC. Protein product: CASRQETQYF.

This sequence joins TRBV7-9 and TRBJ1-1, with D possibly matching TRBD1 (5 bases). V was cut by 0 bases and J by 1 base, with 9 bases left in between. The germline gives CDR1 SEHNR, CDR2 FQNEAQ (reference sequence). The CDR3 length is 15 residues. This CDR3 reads CASSLAETANTEAFF. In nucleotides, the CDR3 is TGTGCCAGCAGCTTAGCGGAGACAGCGAACACTGAAGCTTTCTTT.

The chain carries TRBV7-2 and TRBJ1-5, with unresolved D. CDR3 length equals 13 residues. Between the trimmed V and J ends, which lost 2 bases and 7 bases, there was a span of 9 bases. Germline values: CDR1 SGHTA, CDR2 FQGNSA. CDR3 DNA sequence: TGTGCCAGCAGCTTATGGGGAACCCAGCCCCAGCATTTT. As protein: CASSLWGTQPQHF.

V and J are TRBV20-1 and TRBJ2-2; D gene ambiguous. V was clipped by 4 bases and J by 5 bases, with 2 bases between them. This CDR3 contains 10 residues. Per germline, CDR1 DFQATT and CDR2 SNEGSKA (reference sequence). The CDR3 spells CSAKTGELFF. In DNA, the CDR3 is TGCAGTGCTAAGACCGGGGAGCTGTTTTTT.

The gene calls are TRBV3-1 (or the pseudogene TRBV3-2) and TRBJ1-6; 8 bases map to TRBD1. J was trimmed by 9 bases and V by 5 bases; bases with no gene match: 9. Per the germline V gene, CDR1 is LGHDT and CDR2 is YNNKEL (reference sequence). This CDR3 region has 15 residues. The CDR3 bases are TGTGCCAGCAGCTCCAGTACAGGGGGTGGTTCACCCCTCCACTTT. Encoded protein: CASSSSTGGGSPLHF.

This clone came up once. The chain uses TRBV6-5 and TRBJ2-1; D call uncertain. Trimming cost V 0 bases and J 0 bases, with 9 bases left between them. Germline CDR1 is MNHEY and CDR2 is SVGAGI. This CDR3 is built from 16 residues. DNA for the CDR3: TGTGCCAGCAGTTACTCGAGCAGGAGCTCCTACAATGAGCAGTTCTTC. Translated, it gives CASSYSSRSSYNEQFF.

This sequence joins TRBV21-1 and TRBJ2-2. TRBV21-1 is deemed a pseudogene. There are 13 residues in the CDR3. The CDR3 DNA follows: TGTGCCAGCAGCAAAAAGGGCACCGGGGAGCTGTTTTTT. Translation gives CASSKKGTGELFF.

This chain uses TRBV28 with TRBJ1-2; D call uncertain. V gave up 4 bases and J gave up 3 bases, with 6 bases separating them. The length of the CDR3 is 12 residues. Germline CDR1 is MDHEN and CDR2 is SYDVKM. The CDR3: CASSWVHYGYTF. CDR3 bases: TGTGCCAGCAGTTGGGTCCACTATGGCTACACCTTC.

As DNA, the CDR3 is TGTGCCAGCAGCTTGACCGCAGACAATGGCTACACCTTC. It translates to CASSLTADNGYTF. The chain recombines TRBV7-8 with TRBJ1-2; no clear D gene. V was pared by 3 bases and J by 6 bases, with 11 bases between. CDR1 and CDR2 (germline): SGHVS, FQNEAQ. This CDR3 is built from 13 residues.

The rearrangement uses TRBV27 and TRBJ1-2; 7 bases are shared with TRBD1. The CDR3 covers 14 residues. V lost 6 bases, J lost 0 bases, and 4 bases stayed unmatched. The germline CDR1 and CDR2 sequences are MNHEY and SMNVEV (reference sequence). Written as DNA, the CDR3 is TGTGCCAGCAGAAGGGGACAGACTAACTATGGCTACACCTTC. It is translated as CASRRGQTNYGYTF.

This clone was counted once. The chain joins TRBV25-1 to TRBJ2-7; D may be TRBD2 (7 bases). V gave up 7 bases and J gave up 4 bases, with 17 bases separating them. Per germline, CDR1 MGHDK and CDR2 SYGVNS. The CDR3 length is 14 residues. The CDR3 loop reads CASTNTGREYEQYF. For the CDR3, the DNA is TGTGCCAGCACCAACACAGGGCGGGAGTACGAGCAGTACTTC.

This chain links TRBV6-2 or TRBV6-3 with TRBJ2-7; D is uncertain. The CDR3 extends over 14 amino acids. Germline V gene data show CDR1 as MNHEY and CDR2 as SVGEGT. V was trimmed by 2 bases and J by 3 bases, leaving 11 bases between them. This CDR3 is CASSYPTRIYEQYF. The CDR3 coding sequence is TGTGCCAGCAGTTACCCGACACGGATCTACGAGCAGTACTTC.

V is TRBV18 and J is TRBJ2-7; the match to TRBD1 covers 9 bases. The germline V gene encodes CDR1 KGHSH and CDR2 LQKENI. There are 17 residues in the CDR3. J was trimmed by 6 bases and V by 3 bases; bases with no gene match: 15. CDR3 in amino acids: CASSPGQGTSIAREQYF. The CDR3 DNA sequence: TGTGCCAGCTCACCTGGACAGGGGACATCAATAGCCCGCGAGCAGTACTTC.

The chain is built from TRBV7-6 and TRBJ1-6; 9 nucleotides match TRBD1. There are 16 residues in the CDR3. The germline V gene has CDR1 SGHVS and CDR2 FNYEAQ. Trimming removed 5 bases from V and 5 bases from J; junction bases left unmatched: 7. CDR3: CASSLQTGGNNSPLHF. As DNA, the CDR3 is TGTGCCAGCAGCCTCCAGACAGGGGGGAATAATTCACCCCTCCACTTT. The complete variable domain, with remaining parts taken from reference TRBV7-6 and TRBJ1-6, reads GAGVSQSPRYKVTKRGQDVALRCDPISGHVSLYWYRQALGQGPEFLTYFNYEAQQDKSGLPNDRFSAERPEGSISTLTIQRTEQRDSAMYRCASSLQTGGNNSPLHFGNGTRLTVT.

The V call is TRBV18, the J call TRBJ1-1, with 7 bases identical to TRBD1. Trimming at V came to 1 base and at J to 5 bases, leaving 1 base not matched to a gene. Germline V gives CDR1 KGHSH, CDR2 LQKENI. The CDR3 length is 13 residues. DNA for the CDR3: TGTGCCAGCTCACCACGGACAGGTACTGAAGCTTTCTTT. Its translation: CASSPRTGTEAFF. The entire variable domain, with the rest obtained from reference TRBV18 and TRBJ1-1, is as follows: NAGVMQNPRHLVRRRGQEARLRCSPMKGHSHVYWYRQLPEEGLKFMVYLQKENIIDESGMPKERFSAEFPKEGPSILRIQQVVRGDSAAYFCASSPRTGTEAFFGQGTRLTVV.

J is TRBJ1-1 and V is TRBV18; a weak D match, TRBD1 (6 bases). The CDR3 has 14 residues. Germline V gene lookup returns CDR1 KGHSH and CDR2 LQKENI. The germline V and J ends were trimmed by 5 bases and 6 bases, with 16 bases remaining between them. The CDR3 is CASSSGSKGAEAFF. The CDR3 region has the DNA TGTGCCAGCTCATCCGGGTCCAAGGGGGCTGAAGCTTTCTTT.